The sample holds a few counts of the clone carrying this T cell receptor beta chain. Amplification used 60 Vbeta primers and 13 Jbeta primers. TCRdb's copy holds only in-frame clones and misses some; the assay was immunoSEQ multiplex PCR. The table shows 70,000 to 75,000 clones, with about two thirds occurring only once. V was trimmed by 1 base and J by 0 bases, leaving 8 bases between them. This CDR3 is built from 15 residues. CDR1 and CDR2 (germline): SNHLY, FYNNEI. The source of the sample is a study of cytomegalovirus exposure and HLA in healthy donors. The sequencing sample was made of PBMCs. The TCR comes from a woman between 40 and 55 years old in good health and CMV-seropositive. This chain connects TRBV2 to TRBJ2-3, with TRBD1 as a possible D gene (5 bases). The CDR3 DNA sequence: TGTGCCAGCAGTGAAGGGACAACAAGCACAGATACGCAGTATTTT. Protein: CASSEGTTSTDTQYF.